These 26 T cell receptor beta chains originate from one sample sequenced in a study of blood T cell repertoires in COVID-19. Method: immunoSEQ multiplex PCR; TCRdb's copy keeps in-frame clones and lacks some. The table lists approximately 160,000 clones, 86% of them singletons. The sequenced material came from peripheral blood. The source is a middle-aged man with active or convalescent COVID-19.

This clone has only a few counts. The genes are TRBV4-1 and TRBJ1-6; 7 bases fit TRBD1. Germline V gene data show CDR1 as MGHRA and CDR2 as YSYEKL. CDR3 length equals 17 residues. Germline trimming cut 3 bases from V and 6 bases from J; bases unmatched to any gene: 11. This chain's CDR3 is CASSHPARQGLNSPLHF. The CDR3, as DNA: TGCGCCAGCAGCCACCCGGCCAGACAGGGCCTTAATTCACCCCTCCACTTT.

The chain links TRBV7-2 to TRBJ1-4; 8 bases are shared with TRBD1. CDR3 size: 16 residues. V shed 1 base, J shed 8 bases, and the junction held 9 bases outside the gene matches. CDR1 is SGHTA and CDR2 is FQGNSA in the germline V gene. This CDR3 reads CASSLDSGGLDEKLFF. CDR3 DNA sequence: TGTGCCAGCAGCTTAGATTCAGGGGGCTTGGACGAAAAACTGTTTTTT.

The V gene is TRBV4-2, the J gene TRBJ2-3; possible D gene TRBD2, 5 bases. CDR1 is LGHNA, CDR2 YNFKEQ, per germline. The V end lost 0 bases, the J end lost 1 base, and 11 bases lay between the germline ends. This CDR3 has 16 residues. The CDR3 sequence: CASSQEADSRTDTQYF. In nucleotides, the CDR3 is TGTGCCAGCAGCCAAGAGGCGGACTCGCGCACAGATACGCAGTATTTT.

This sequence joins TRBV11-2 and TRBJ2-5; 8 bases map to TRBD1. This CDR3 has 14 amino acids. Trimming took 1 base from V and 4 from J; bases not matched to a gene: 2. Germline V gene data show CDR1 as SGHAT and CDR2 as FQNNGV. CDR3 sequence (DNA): TGTGCCAGCAGCTTAGGGACAGGGATAGAGACCCAGTACTTC. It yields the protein CASSLGTGIETQYF.

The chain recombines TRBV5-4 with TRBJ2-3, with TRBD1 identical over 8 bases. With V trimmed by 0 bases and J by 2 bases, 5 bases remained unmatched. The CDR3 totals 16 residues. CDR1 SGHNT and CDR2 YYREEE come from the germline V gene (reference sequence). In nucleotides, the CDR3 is TGTGCCAGCAGCTTGGTCAGGGGGCGCGTCACAGATACGCAGTATTTT. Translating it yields CASSLVRGRVTDTQYF.

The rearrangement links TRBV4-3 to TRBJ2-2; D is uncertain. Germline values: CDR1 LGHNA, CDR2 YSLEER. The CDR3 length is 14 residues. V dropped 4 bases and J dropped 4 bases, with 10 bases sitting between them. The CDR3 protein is CASSRAHPTGELFF. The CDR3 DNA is TGCGCCAGCAGCCGGGCACACCCCACCGGGGAGCTGTTTTTT.

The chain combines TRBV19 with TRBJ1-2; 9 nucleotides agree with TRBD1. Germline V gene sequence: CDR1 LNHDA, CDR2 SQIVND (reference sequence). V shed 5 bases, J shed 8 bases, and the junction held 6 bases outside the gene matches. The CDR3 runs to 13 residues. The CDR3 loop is CASSPGTGYGYTF. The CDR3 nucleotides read TGTGCCAGTAGTCCCGGGACAGGGTACGGCTACACCTTC.

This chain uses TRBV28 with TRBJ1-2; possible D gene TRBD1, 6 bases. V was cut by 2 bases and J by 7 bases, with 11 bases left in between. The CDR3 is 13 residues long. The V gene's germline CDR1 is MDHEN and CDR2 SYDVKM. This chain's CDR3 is CASSLQGWVGYTF. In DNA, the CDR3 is TGTGCCAGCAGTTTACAGGGGTGGGTTGGCTACACCTTC.

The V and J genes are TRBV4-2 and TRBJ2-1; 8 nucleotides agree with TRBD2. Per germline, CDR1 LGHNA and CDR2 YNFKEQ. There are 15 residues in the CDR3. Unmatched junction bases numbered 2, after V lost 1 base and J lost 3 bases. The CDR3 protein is CASSQAGGLYNEQFF. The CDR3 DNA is TGTGCCAGCAGCCAAGCGGGGGGGCTCTACAATGAGCAGTTCTTC.

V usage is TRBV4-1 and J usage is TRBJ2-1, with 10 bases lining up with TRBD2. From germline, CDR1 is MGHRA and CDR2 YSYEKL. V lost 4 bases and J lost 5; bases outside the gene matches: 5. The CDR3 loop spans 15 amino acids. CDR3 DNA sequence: TGCGCCAGCAGCCCCAGGACTAGCGGCAACAATGAGCAGTTCTTC. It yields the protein CASSPRTSGNNEQFF.

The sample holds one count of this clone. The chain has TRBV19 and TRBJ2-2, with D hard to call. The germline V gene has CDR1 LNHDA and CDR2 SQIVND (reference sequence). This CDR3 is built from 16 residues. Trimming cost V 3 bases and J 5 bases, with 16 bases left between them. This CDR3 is CASSIPSGSSTGELFF. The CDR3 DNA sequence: TGTGCCAGTAGTATCCCTTCTGGCTCTTCGACCGGGGAGCTGTTTTTT.

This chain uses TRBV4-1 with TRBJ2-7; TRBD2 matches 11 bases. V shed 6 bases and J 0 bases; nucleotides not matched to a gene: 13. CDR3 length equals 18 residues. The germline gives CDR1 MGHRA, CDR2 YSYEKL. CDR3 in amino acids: CASRPSTSGGLSSYEQYF. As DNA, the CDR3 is TGCGCCAGCAGACCGAGCACTAGCGGGGGCCTAAGCTCCTACGAGCAGTACTTC.

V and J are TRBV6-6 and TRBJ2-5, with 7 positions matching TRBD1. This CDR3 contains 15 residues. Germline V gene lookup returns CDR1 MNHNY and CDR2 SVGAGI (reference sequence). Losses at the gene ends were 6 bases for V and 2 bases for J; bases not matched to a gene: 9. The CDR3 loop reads CASSRARDRQETQYF. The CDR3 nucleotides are TGTGCCAGCAGCCGCGCCAGGGACAGACAAGAGACCCAGTACTTC.

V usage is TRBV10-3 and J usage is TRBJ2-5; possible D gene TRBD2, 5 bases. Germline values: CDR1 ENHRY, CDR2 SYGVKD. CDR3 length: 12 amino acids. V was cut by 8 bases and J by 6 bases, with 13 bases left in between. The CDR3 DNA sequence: TGTGCCATCCGGCCTCCCGGGAAGACCCAGTACTTC. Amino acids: CAIRPPGKTQYF.

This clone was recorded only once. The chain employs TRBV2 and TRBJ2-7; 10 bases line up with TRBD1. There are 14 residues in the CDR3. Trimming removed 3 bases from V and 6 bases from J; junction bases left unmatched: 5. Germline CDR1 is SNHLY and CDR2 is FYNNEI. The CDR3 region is CASSDRDRGSEQYF. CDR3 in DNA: TGTGCCAGCAGTGACCGGGACAGGGGATCCGAGCAGTACTTC.

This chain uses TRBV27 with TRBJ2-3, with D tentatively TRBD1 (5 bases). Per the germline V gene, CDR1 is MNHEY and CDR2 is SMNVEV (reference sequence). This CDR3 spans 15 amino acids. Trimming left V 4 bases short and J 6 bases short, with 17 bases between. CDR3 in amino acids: CASSYGALDTDTQYF. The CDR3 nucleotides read TGTGCCAGCAGTTATGGGGCGCTTGACACTGATACGCAGTATTTT.

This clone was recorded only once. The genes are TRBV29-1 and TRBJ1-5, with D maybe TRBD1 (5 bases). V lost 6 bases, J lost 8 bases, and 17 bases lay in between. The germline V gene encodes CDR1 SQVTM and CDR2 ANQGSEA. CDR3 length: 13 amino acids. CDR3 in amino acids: CSVGPGGFEPQHF. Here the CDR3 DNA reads TGCAGCGTGGGGCCCGGGGGGTTTGAGCCCCAGCATTTT.

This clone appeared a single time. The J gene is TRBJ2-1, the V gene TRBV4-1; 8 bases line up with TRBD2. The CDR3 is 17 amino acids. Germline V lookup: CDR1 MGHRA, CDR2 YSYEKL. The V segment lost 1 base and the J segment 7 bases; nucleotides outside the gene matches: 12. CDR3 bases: TGCGCCAGCAGCCAAGGAGTTTTCAGCGGGAGTAGAAATGAGCAGTTCTTC. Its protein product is CASSQGVFSGSRNEQFF.

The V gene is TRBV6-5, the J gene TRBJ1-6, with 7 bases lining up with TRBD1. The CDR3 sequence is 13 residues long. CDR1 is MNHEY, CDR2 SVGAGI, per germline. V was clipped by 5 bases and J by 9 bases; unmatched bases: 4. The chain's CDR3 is CASSRQGGSPLHF. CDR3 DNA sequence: TGTGCCAGCAGTCGACAGGGAGGTTCACCCCTCCACTTT.

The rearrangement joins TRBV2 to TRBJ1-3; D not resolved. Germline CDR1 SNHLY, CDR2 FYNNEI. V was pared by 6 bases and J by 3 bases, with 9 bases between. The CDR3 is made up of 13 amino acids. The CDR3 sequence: CASRESVGNTIYF. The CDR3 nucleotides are TGTGCCAGCAGGGAGTCTGTTGGAAACACCATATATTTT.

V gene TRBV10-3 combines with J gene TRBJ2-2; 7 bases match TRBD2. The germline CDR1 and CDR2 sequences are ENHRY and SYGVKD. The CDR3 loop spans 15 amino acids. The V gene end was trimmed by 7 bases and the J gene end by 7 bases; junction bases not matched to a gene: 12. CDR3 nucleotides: TGTGCCATCAAGGCGGGAGAGTCTCCCTACGGGGAGCTGTTTTTT. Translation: CAIKAGESPYGELFF.

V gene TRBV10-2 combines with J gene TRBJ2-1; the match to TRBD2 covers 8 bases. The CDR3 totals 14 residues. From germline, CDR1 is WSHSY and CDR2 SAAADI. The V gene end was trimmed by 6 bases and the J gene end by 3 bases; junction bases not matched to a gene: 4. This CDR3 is CASSVTSDYNEQFF. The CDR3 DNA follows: TGCGCCAGCAGCGTGACTAGCGACTACAATGAGCAGTTCTTC.

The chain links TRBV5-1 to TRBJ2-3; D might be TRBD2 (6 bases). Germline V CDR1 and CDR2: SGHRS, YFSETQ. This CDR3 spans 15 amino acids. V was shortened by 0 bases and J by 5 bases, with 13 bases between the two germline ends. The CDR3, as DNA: TGCGCCAGCAGCTTGGCTGCGGGGCGGCAAGATACGCAGTATTTT. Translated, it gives CASSLAAGRQDTQYF. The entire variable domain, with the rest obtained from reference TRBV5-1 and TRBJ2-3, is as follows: KAGVTQTPRYLIKTRGQQVTLSCSPISGHRSVSWYQQTPGQGLQFLFEYFSETQRNKGNFPGRFSGRQFSNSRSEMNVSTLELGDSALYLCASSLAAGRQDTQYFGPGTRLTVL.

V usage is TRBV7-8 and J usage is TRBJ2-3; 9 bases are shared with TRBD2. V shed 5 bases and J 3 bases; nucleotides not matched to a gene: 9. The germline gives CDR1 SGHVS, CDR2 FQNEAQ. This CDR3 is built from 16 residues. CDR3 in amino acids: CASSNRAGGRTDTQYF. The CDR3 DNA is TGTGCCAGCAGCAACAGGGCGGGAGGGAGGACAGATACGCAGTATTTT.

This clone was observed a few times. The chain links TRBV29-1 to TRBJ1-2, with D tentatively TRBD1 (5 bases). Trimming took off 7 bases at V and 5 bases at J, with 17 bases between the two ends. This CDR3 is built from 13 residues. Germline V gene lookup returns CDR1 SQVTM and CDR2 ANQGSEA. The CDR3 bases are TGCAGCGCGCCTGGAGCAGGGCTATATGGCTACACCTTC. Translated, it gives CSAPGAGLYGYTF.

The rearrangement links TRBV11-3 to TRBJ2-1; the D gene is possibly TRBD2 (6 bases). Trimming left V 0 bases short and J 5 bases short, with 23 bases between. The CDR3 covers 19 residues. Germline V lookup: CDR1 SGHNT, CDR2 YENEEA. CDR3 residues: CASSLDSGLGSGLNNEQFF. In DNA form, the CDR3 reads TGTGCCAGCAGCTTAGATTCAGGGCTCGGGAGCGGCCTCAACAATGAGCAGTTCTTC.